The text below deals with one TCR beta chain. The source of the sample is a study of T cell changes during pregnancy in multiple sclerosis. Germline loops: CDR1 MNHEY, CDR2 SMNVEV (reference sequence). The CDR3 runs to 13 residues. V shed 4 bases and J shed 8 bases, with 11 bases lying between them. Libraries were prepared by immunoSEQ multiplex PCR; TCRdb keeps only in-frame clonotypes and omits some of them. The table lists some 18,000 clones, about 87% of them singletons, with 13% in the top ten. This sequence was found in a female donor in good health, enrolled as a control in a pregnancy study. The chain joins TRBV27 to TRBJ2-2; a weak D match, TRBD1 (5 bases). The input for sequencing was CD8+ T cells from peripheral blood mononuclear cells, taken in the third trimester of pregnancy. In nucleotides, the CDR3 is TGTGCCAGCAGTTGGGCCTCAGGGGGGGAGCTGTTTTTT. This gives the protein CASSWASGGELFF.